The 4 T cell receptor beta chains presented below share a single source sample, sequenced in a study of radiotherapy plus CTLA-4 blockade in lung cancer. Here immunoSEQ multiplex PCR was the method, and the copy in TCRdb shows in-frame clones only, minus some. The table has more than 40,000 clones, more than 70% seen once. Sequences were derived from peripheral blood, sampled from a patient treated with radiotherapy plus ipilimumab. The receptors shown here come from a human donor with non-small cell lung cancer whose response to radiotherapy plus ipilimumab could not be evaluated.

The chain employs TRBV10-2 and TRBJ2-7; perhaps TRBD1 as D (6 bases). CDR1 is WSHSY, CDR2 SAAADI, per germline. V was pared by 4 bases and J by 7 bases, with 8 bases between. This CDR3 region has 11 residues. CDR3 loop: CASSGGLEQYF. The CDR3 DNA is TGCGCCAGCAGTGGGGGGCTAGAGCAGTACTTC.

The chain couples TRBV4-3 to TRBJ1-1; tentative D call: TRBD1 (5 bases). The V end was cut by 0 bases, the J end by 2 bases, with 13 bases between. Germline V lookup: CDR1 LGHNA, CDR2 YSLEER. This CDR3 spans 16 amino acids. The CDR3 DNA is TGCGCCAGCAGCCAAGATGGTGGGCGGACAAACACTGAAGCTTTCTTT. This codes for CASSQDGGRTNTEAFF.

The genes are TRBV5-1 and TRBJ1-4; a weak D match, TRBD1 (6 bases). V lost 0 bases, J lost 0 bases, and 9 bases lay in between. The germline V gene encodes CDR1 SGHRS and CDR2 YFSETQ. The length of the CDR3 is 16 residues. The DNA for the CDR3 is TGCGCCAGCAGCTTGGGGGGACATACAACTAATGAAAAACTGTTTTTT. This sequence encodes CASSLGGHTTNEKLFF.

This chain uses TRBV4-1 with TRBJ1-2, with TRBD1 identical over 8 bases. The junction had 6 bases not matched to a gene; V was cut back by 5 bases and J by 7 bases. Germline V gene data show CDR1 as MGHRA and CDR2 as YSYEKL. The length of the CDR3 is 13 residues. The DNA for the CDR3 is TGCGCCAGCAGCGCCGATGGACAGGGTGGCTACACCTTC. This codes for CASSADGQGGYTF.